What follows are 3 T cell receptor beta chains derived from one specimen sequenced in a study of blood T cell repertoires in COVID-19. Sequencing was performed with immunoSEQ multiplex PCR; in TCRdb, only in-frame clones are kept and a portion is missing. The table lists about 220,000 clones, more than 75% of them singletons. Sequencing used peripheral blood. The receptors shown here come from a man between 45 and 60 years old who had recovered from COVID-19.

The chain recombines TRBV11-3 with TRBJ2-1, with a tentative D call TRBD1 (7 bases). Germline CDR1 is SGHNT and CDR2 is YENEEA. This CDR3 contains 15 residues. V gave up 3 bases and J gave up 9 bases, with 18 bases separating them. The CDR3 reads CASSFGGGKRGEQFF. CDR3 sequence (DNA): TGTGCCAGCAGCTTCGGAGGGGGCAAAAGGGGTGAGCAGTTCTTC. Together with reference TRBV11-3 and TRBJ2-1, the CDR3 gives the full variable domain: EAGVVQSPRYKIIEKKQPVAFWCNPISGHNTLYWYLQNLGQGPELLIRYENEEAVDDSQLPKDRFSAERLKGVDSTLKIQPAELGDSAVYLCASSFGGGKRGEQFFGPGTRLTVL.

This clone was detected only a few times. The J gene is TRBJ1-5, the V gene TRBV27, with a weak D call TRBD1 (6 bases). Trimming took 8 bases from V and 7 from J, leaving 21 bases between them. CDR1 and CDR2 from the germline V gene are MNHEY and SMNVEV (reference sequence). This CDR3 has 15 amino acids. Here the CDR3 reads CASSKGQNREQPQHF. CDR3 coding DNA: TGTGCCAGCTCCAAAGGACAGAACCGGGAACAGCCCCAGCATTTT.

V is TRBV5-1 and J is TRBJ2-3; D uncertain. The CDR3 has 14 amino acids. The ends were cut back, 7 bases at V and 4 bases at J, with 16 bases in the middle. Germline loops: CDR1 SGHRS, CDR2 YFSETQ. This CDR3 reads CASLLWPGADTQYF. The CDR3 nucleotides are TGCGCCAGCTTATTGTGGCCAGGTGCAGATACGCAGTATTTT. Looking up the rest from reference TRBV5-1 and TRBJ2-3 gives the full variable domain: KAGVTQTPRYLIKTRGQQVTLSCSPISGHRSVSWYQQTPGQGLQFLFEYFSETQRNKGNFPGRFSGRQFSNSRSEMNVSTLELGDSALYLCASLLWPGADTQYFGPGTRLTVL.